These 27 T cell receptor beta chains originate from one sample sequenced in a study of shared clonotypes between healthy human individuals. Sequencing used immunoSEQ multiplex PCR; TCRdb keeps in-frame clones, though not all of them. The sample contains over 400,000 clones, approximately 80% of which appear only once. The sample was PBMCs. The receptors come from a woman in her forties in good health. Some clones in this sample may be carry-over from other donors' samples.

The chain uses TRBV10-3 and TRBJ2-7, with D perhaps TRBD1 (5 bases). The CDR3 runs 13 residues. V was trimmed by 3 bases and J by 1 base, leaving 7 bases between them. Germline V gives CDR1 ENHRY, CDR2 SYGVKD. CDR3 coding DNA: TGTGCCATCAGTGACCCAGGGTCCTACGAGCAGTACTTC. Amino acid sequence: CAISDPGSYEQYF.

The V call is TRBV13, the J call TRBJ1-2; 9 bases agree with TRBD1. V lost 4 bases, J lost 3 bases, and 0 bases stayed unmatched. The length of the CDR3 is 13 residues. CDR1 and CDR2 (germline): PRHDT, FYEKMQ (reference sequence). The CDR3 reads CASSWTGDYGYTF. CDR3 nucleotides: TGTGCCAGCAGCTGGACAGGGGACTATGGCTACACCTTC.

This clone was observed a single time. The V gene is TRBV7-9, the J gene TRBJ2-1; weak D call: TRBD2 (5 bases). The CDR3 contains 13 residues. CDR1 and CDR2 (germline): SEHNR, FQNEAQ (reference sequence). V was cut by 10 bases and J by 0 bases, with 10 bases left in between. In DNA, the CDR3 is TGTGCCACCCTGACTACCTCCTACAATGAGCAGTTCTTC. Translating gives CATLTTSYNEQFF.

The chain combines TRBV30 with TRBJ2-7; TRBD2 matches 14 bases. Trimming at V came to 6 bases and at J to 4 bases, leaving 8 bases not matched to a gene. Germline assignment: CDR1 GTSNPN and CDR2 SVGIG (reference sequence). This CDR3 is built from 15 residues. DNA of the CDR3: TGTGCCTGCGCTGGGACTAGCGGGAGTAGATACGAGCAGTACTTC. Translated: CACAGTSGSRYEQYF. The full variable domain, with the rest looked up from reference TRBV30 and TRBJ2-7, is SQTIHQWPATLVQPVGSPLSLECTVEGTSNPNLYWYRQAAGRGLQLLFYSVGIGQISSEVPQNLSASRPQDRQFILSSKKLLLSDSGFYLCACAGTSGSRYEQYFGPGTRLTVT.

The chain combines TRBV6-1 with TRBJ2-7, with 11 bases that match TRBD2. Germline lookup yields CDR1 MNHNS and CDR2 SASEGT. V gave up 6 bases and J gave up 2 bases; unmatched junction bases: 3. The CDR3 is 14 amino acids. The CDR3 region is CASRTSGEAYEQYF. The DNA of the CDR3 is TGTGCCAGCAGGACTAGCGGGGAAGCCTACGAGCAGTACTTC.

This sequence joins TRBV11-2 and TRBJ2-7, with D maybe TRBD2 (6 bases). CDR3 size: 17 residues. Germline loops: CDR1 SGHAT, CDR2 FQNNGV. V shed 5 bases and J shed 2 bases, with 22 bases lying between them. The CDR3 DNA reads TGTGCCAGCAGCCCCATCGGAGGAGGGAGGTCCCCCTACGAGCAGTACTTC. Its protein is CASSPIGGGRSPYEQYF.

The CDR3 protein is CASSFRDTSNLETQYF. The CDR3 bases are TGTGCCAGCAGCTTCCGGGACACCTCTAACCTGGAGACCCAGTACTTC. The genes are TRBV5-6 and TRBJ2-5; possible D gene TRBD1, 6 bases. This CDR3 contains 16 residues. Germline V gene lookup returns CDR1 SGHDT and CDR2 YYEEEE. V lost 2 bases and J lost 5, with 19 bases in between.

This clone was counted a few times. The CDR3 bases are TGCGCCAGCAGCCAAGATCAAGGAGCGGGAGGCTCAAGAGCCCAGTACTTC. It encodes CASSQDQGAGGSRAQYF. The chain links TRBV4-3 to TRBJ2-5, with 9 bases lining up with TRBD2. The V segment lost 0 bases and the J segment 9 bases; nucleotides outside the gene matches: 14. This CDR3 has 17 residues. The germline V gene encodes CDR1 LGHNA and CDR2 YSLEER.

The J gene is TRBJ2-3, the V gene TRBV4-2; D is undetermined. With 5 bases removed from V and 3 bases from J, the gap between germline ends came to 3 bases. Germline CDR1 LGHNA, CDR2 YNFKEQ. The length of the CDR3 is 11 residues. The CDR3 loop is CASSNTDTQYF. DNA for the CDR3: TGTGCCAGCAGCAATACAGATACGCAGTATTTT.

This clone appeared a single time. The CDR3 region has the DNA TGTGCCAGCAGCTTGTTGGGCACAGATACGCAGTATTTT. It yields the protein CASSLLGTDTQYF. The chain recombines TRBV5-4 with TRBJ2-3; D remains unclear. In germline, CDR1 is SGHNT, CDR2 YYREEE (reference sequence). CDR3 length equals 13 residues. The ends were cut back, 1 base at V and 1 base at J, with 4 bases in the middle.

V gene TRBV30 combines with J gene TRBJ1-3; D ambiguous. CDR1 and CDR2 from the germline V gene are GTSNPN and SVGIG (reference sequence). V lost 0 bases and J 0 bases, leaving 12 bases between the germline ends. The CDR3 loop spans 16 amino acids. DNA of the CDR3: TGTGCCTGGAGTGTACAAGGCCGGATCTCTGGAAACACCATATATTTT. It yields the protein CAWSVQGRISGNTIYF.

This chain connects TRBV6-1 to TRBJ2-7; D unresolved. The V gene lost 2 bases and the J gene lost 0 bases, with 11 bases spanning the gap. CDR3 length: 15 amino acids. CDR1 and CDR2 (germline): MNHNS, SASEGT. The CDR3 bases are TGTGCCAGCAGTGAATTACCCTCCTACTCCTACGAGCAGTACTTC. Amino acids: CASSELPSYSYEQYF.

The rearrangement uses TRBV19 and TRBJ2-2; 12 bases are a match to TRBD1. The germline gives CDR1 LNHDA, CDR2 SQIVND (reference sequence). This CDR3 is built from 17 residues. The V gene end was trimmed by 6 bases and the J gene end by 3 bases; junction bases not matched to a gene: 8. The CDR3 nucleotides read TGTGCCAGTAGGAACCGGGACAGGGGGCCTTACACCGGGGAGCTGTTTTTT. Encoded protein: CASRNRDRGPYTGELFF.

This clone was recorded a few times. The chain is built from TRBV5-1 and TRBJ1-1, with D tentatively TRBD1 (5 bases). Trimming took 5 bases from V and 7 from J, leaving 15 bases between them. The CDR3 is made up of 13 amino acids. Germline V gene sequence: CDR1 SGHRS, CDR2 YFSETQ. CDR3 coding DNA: TGCGCCAGCAGTCCCCTACTCCAGGGTGAAGCTTTCTTT. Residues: CASSPLLQGEAFF.

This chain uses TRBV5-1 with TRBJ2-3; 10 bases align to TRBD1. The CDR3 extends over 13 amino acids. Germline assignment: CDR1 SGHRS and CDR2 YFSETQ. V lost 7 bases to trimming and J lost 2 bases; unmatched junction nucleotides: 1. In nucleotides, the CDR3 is TGCGCCAGCGGGACAGGGGACACAGATACGCAGTATTTT. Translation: CASGTGDTDTQYF.

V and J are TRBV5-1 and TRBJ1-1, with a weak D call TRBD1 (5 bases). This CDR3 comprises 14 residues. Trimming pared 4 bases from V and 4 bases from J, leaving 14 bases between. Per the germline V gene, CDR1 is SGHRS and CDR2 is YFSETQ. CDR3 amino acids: CASSPTGGSTEAFF. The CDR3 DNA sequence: TGCGCCAGCAGCCCCACGGGGGGGAGCACTGAAGCTTTCTTT. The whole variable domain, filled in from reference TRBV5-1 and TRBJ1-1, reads KAGVTQTPRYLIKTRGQQVTLSCSPISGHRSVSWYQQTPGQGLQFLFEYFSETQRNKGNFPGRFSGRQFSNSRSEMNVSTLELGDSALYLCASSPTGGSTEAFFGQGTRLTVV.

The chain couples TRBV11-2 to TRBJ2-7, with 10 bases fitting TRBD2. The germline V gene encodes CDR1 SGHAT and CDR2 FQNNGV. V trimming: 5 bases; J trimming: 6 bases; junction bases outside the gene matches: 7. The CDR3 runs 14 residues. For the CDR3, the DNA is TGTGCCAGCAGCCCAGGGACTAGCGTCAGCGAGCAGTACTTC. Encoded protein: CASSPGTSVSEQYF. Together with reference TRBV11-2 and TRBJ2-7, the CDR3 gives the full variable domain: EAGVAQSPRYKIIEKRQSVAFWCNPISGHATLYWYQQILGQGPKLLIQFQNNGVVDDSQLPKDRFSAERLKGVDSTLKIQPAKLEDSAVYLCASSPGTSVSEQYFGPGTRLTVT.

CDR3 in amino acids: CSVVSGNGYGYTF. The CDR3 nucleotides are TGCAGCGTTGTGTCCGGGAACGGCTATGGCTACACCTTC. The chain employs TRBV29-1 and TRBJ1-2, with no clear D. The germline V gene has CDR1 SQVTM and CDR2 ANQGSEA. CDR3 length equals 13 residues. The V end lost 4 bases, the J end lost 4 bases, and 13 bases lay between the germline ends.

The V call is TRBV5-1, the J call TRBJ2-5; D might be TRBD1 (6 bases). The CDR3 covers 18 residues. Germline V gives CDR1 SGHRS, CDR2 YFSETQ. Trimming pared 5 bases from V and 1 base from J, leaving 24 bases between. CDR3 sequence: CASSFTPSPQGPQETQYF. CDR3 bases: TGCGCCAGCAGTTTTACCCCATCGCCTCAGGGGCCCCAAGAGACCCAGTACTTC.

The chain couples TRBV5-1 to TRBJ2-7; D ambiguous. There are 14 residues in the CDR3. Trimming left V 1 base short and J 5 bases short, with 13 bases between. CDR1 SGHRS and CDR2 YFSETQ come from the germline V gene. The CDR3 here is CASSLTDGLDEQYF. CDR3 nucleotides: TGCGCCAGCAGCTTGACGGACGGGTTGGACGAGCAGTACTTC.

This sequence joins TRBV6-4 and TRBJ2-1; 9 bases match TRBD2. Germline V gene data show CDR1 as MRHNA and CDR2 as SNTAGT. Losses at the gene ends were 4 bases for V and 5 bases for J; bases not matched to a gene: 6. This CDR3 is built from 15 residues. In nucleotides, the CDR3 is TGTGCCAGCAGTGGCAGTGCGGGGGGGCACAATGAGCAGTTCTTC. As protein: CASSGSAGGHNEQFF.

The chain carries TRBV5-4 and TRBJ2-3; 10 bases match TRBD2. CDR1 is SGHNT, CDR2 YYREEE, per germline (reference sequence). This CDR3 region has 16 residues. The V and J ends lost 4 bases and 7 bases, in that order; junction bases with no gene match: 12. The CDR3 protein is CASSIFLAGEGNTQYF. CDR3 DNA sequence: TGTGCCAGCAGCATCTTCCTAGCGGGAGAGGGAAATACGCAGTATTTT.

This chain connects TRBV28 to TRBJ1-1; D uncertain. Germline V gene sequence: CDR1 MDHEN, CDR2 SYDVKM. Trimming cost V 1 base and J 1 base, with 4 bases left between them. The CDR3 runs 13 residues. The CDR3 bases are TGTGCCAGCAGTTTATTTACGAACACTGAAGCTTTCTTT. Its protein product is CASSLFTNTEAFF.

In DNA form, the CDR3 reads TGTGCCAGCAGCTTGCCTTTGGGGTTCTCTGGGGCCAACGTCCTGACTTTC. Translated, it gives CASSLPLGFSGANVLTF. The chain has TRBV5-4 and TRBJ2-6; D remains ambiguous. The CDR3 is 17 residues long. The V and J ends lost 1 base and 0 bases respectively, with 11 bases between them. Germline CDR1 reads SGHNT; CDR2 reads YYREEE (reference sequence).

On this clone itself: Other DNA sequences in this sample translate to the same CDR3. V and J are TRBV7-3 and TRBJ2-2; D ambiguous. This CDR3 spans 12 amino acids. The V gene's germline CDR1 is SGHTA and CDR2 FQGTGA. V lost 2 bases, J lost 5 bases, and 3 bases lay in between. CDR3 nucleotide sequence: TGTGCCAGCAGCTTAGGAACCGGGGAGCTGTTTTTT. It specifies CASSLGTGELFF.

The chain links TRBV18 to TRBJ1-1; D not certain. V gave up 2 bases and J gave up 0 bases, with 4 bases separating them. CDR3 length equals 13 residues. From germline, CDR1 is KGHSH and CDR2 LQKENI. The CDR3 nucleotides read TGTGCCAGCTCACCAACCATGAACACTGAAGCTTTCTTT. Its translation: CASSPTMNTEAFF.

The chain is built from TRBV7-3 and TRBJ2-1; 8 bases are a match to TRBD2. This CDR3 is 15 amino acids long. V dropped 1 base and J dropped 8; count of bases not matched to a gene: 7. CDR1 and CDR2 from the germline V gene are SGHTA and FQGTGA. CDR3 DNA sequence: TGTGCCAGCAGCTTAATTTCGGGAGGGCCTGATGAGCAGTTCTTC. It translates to CASSLISGGPDEQFF.